This is a list of T cell receptor beta chains from one sample in a study of Ad26.COV2.S vaccination and SARS-CoV-2 variants. Sequenced by immunoSEQ multiplex PCR; TCRdb stores in-frame clones only, minus some. The sample has about 350,000 clones, roughly 81% seen once. Specimen: peripheral blood, collected in a trial of Ad26.COV2.S vaccine versus placebo. The receptors here all came from a person aged 18 to 59 who received the Ad26.COV2.S COVID-19 vaccine or a placebo. CDR3s leave out the opening cysteine and the closing phenylalanine or tryptophan. The order of the fields is V gene, J gene, CDR3 protein.

TRBV7-2,TRBJ2-7,ASSLGDWKPYEQY
TRBV2,TRBJ1-1,ASSLRGATEAF
TRBV11-2,TRBJ2-1,ASSLRGGPYNEQF
TRBV19,TRBJ2-1,ASSIWLAGTNEQF
TRBV5-4,TRBJ2-1,ASSPGLAADSYNEQF
TRBV6-2/TRBV6-3,TRBJ1-5,ASSYLQGRNQPQH
TRBV10-3,TRBJ2-1,AITSRPGQGYNEQF
TRBV28,TRBJ2-5,ASSWQGAGETQY
TRBV6-2/TRBV6-3,TRBJ2-5,ASSYSSSGKETQY
TRBV6-2/TRBV6-3,TRBJ1-1,ASSYSDRNTEAF
TRBV7-2,TRBJ2-3,ASSPVWAPAIDTQY
TRBV12-5,TRBJ2-7,ASEGPGQVLSYEQY
TRBV10-3,TRBJ2-5,AIRGGGSQETQY
TRBV18,TRBJ2-7,ASSPQGLGDEQY
TRBV7-2,TRBJ2-7,ASSLGIARGAYEQY
TRBV3-1/TRBV3-2,TRBJ2-7,ASSHESYEQY
TRBV30,TRBJ1-1,AWSLPRYTEAF
TRBV19,TRBJ2-2,ASNSLAGVTGELF
TRBV27,TRBJ2-7,ASSSEFMYEQY
TRBV3-1/TRBV3-2,TRBJ2-7,ASSQQGGGIYEQY
TRBV6-4,TRBJ2-7,ASSDSGLAHFEQY
TRBV7-9,TRBJ1-1,ASSFVVEAF
TRBV18,TRBJ1-3,ASSSKHDTSSSGNTIY
TRBV6-5,TRBJ1-4,ASSRGGADSEKLF
TRBV7-8,TRBJ2-2,ASSPVTGELF